This TCR beta chain was profiled in a study of T cell changes during pregnancy in multiple sclerosis. Trimming at V came to 4 bases and at J to 2 bases, leaving 9 bases not matched to a gene. The CDR3 loop spans 16 amino acids. Germline assignment: CDR1 LGHNA and CDR2 YSLEER. This table comes from immunoSEQ multiplex PCR, and its TCRdb copy is limited to in-frame clones, with some not included. Of more than 55,000 clones listed, less than 90% are singletons. The chain combines TRBV4-3 with TRBJ2-3; 7 bases map to TRBD1. Sequenced material: CD4+ T cells from peripheral blood mononuclear cells, taken in the third trimester of pregnancy. This TCR came from a female donor with multiple sclerosis, enrolled in a pregnancy study. The CDR3 loop reads CASSPRGTANTDTQYF. CDR3 sequence (DNA): TGCGCCAGCAGCCCCAGAGGGACAGCGAACACAGATACGCAGTATTTT.